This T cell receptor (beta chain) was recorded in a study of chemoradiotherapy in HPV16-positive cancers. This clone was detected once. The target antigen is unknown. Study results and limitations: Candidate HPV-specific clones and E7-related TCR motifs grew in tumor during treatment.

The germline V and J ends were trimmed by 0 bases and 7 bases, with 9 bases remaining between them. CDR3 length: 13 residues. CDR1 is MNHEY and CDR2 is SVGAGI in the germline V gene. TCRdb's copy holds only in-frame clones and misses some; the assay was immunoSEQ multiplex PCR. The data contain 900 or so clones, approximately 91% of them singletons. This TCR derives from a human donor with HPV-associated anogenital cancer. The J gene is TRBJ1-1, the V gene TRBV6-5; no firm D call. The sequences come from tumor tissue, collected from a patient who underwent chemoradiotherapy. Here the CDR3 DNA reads TGTGCCAGCAGTTACTCGATAGAGTATGAAGCTTTCTTT. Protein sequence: CASSYSIEYEAFF.